The next 27 T cell receptor beta chains were all read from a single sample in a study of T cells expressing NK-cell markers. TCRdb reprocessed the 5' RACE reads, with one entry per CDR3 protein and no DNA. Its listing shows 300,000 to 500,000 distinct CDR3 sequences. Sample: blood T cells: a sorted CD56 or NKG2C T cell subset, CD4+ or CD8+ T cells, or bulk PBMC T cells (not recorded which). The source of these receptors is a woman aged 45-60 years in good health.

The gene calls are TRBV7-9 and TRBJ1-2. This CDR3 has 13 amino acids. In germline, CDR1 is SEHNR, CDR2 FQNEAQ (reference sequence). The CDR3 loop is CASSLPEYYGYTF.

The chain uses TRBV4-1 and TRBJ2-3; the TRBD1 assignment by TCRdb is unverifiable without DNA. This CDR3 contains 15 residues. From germline, CDR1 is MGHRA and CDR2 YSYEKL. This chain's CDR3 is CASSQQHRVTDTQYF.

The rearrangement links TRBV12-5 to TRBJ2-5; the TRBD2 assignment by TCRdb is unverifiable without DNA. The CDR3 extends over 14 amino acids. Germline lookup yields CDR1 LGHNT and CDR2 FRNRAP. Here the CDR3 reads CASGGLPHQETQYF.

This chain connects TRBV3-1 to TRBJ2-5. The CDR3 is 11 residues long. Germline CDR1 reads LGHDT; CDR2 reads YNNKEL (reference sequence). CDR3 residues: CASHHLETQYF.

This chain connects TRBV6-2 or TRBV6-3 to TRBJ2-3; no DNA is available, so the TRBD1 call from TCRdb remains unchecked. This CDR3 comprises 15 residues. Per germline, CDR1 MNHEY and CDR2 SVGEGT. CDR3 sequence: CASSSRTGGIDTQYF.

This chain uses TRBV12-3 or TRBV12-4 with TRBJ2-5; as DNA is missing, the TRBD1 call by TCRdb cannot be tested. The CDR3 contains 13 residues. CDR3 in amino acids: CASGTGGVQTQYF.

The J gene is TRBJ2-3, the V gene TRBV7-8. CDR3 length: 13 amino acids. Germline V gene data show CDR1 as SGHVS and CDR2 as FQNEAQ. CDR3 loop: CASRGARTDTQYF.

The chain uses TRBV12-3 or TRBV12-4 and TRBJ1-5. This CDR3 has 15 amino acids. The CDR3 reads CASSLAAGSNQPQHF.

The chain is built from TRBV5-1 and TRBJ1-1. The CDR3 sequence is 13 residues long. Germline V lookup: CDR1 SGHRS, CDR2 YFSETQ. CDR3 residues: CASSVLEGDEAFF.

This chain connects TRBV12-3 or TRBV12-4 to TRBJ1-1; with no DNA, the TCRdb D assignment of TRBD1 cannot be verified. There are 13 residues in the CDR3. The CDR3 spells CASSLVSAGEAFF.

This rearrangement joins TRBV12-5 to TRBJ2-5; the TCRdb D gene call, TRBD1, has no DNA to confirm it. The germline V gene encodes CDR1 LGHNT and CDR2 FRNRAP. The CDR3 runs 16 residues. The CDR3: CASGLDRTGPQETQYF. Combining the CDR3 with reference TRBV12-5 and TRBJ2-5 gives the whole variable domain DARVTQTPRHKVTEMGQEVTMRCQPILGHNTVFWYRQTMMQGLELLAYFRNRAPLDDSGMPKDRFSAEMPDATLATLKIQPSEPRDSAVYFCASGLDRTGPQETQYFGPGTRLLVL.

The gene calls are TRBV11-2 and TRBJ2-5; TCRdb returns TRBD1, unconfirmable since there is no DNA. CDR3 length: 15 residues. Germline assignment: CDR1 SGHAT and CDR2 FQNNGV. The CDR3 sequence: CASSFGQELQETQYF.

The rearrangement links TRBV9 to TRBJ2-5. The CDR3 sequence is 13 residues long. CDR1 SGDLS and CDR2 YYNGEE come from the germline V gene. The CDR3 loop reads CASSDGLKETQYF.

The V gene is TRBV12-3 or TRBV12-4, the J gene TRBJ1-5; as DNA is missing, the TRBD1 call by TCRdb cannot be tested. This CDR3 is built from 17 residues. CDR3 protein: CASSLNWGRVSNQPQHF.

The V and J genes are TRBV24-1 and TRBJ2-1; without DNA, the TCRdb call of TRBD2 cannot be checked. This CDR3 is built from 15 residues. Germline loops: CDR1 KGHDR, CDR2 SFDVKD. The CDR3 is CATSDYPSGKDEQFF.

The V call is TRBV20-1, the J call TRBJ2-1; TCRdb calls TRBD1, which cannot be checked without DNA. There are 14 residues in the CDR3. From germline, CDR1 is DFQATT and CDR2 SNEGSKA (reference sequence). CDR3 region: CSTDPRTGNNEQFF.

The chain uses TRBV30 and TRBJ2-7; the D call of TRBD1 rests on TCRdb alone, since no DNA is present to check it. Germline V gene sequence: CDR1 GTSNPN, CDR2 SVGIG (reference sequence). The CDR3 contains 14 residues. This chain's CDR3 is CASQDRDSPYEQYF.

V is TRBV18 and J is TRBJ2-3; the TCRdb D gene call, TRBD1, has no DNA to confirm it. The CDR3 runs to 15 residues. From germline, CDR1 is KGHSH and CDR2 LQKENI. CDR3 sequence: CASSPGGQSGDTQYF.

The chain has TRBV11-2 and TRBJ2-2. The CDR3 consists of 15 residues. Germline V gene sequence: CDR1 SGHAT, CDR2 FQNNGV. This chain's CDR3 is CASSLERIPTGELFF. The whole variable domain, remainder taken from reference TRBV11-2 and TRBJ2-2, is EAGVAQSPRYKIIEKRQSVAFWCNPISGHATLYWYQQILGQGPKLLIQFQNNGVVDDSQLPKDRFSAERLKGVDSTLKIQPAKLEDSAVYLCASSLERIPTGELFFGEGSRLTVL.

The V call is TRBV11-2, the J call TRBJ2-2; the D gene TCRdb calls, TRBD2, cannot be checked with no DNA. This CDR3 is built from 18 residues. The germline V gene has CDR1 SGHAT and CDR2 FQNNGV. CDR3 region: CASSLGPLAGGNTGELFF.

CDR3 region: CASSTTGYTDTQYF. The chain uses TRBV27 and TRBJ2-3. Germline V gene lookup returns CDR1 MNHEY and CDR2 SMNVEV (reference sequence). The length of the CDR3 is 14 residues.

V gene TRBV6-2 or TRBV6-3 combines with J gene TRBJ2-2; TCRdb proposes TRBD2, but this gene call is untestable without DNA. The CDR3 has 15 amino acids. From germline, CDR1 is MNHEY and CDR2 SVGEGT. CDR3 residues: CASSYIAGENGELFF.

This chain joins TRBV6-1 and TRBJ1-5. Germline assignment: CDR1 MNHNS and CDR2 SASEGT. The CDR3 sequence is 14 residues long. CDR3 residues: CASSERGSRQPQHF.

The V gene is TRBV20-1, the J gene TRBJ2-1. CDR1 DFQATT and CDR2 SNEGSKA come from the germline V gene (reference sequence). This CDR3 is 17 amino acids long. CDR3 loop: CSARDWVSESTHNEQFF.

The rearrangement links TRBV5-1 to TRBJ1-2; TCRdb outputs TRBD1, but without DNA this stays unchecked. Germline V gives CDR1 SGHRS, CDR2 YFSETQ. The CDR3 is made up of 16 amino acids. The CDR3 spells CASSLTQGKAYYGYTF. Full variable domain (missing parts from reference TRBV5-1 and TRBJ1-2): KAGVTQTPRYLIKTRGQQVTLSCSPISGHRSVSWYQQTPGQGLQFLFEYFSETQRNKGNFPGRFSGRQFSNSRSEMNVSTLELGDSALYLCASSLTQGKAYYGYTFGSGTRLTVV.

The chain links TRBV5-1 to TRBJ2-7; TCRdb gives TRBD1 as the D gene, but with no DNA this cannot be confirmed. Germline V gene sequence: CDR1 SGHRS, CDR2 YFSETQ. The CDR3 contains 17 residues. Here the CDR3 reads CASSLGGGARVTYEQYF.

This chain joins TRBV3-1 and TRBJ2-1; TCRdb's assignment of TRBD1 cannot be checked, as there is no DNA. Germline loops: CDR1 LGHDT, CDR2 YNNKEL (reference sequence). The CDR3 has 15 residues. CDR3 sequence: CASSQDAGRGNEQFF.